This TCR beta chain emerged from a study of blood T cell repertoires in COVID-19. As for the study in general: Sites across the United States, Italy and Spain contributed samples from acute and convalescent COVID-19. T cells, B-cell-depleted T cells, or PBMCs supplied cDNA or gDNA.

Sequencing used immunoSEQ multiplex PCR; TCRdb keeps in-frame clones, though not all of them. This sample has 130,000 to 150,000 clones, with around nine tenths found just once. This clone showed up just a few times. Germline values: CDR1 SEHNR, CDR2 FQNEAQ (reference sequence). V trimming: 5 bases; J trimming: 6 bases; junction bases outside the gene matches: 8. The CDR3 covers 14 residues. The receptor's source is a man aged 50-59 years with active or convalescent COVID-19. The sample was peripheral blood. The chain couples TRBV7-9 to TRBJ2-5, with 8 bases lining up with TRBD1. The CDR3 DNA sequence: TGTGCCAGCAGCGGCCGGACAGGGACACAGACCCAGTACTTC. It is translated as CASSGRTGTQTQYF.